This T cell receptor beta chain was observed in a study of blood T cell repertoires in COVID-19. Whole-study context: The United States, Italy and Spain supplied acute and convalescent COVID-19 samples. T cells, B-cell-depleted T cells, or PBMCs provided the cDNA or gDNA that served as material.

V dropped 5 bases and J dropped 4; count of bases not matched to a gene: 15. CDR1 is MNHNY, CDR2 SVGAGI, per germline (reference sequence). The CDR3 is 17 residues long. As originally analysed: From reference gene primer amplification, estimates of nucleated cell counts were derived. Produced via immunoSEQ multiplex PCR; TCRdb's table is partial and in-frame only. The DNA was the basis for D and trimming; V, J and clone size are from that table. The sample holds about 150,000 clones, more than 75% seen once. The V call is TRBV6-6, the J call TRBJ2-7; 9 bases map to TRBD1. This receptor was taken from a man aged 60 to 69 with acute or convalescent COVID-19. Sequencing was performed on peripheral blood. The CDR3 sequence is CASSRPGQGDPSYEQYF. DNA of the CDR3: TGTGCCAGCAGTCGCCCGGGACAGGGAGATCCTAGTTACGAGCAGTACTTC.